This TCR beta chain emerged from a study of blood T cells in healthy people across ages. In its sample, this clonotype was seen a few times. The target antigen is unknown. Primers used in a second PCR of about 7 to 11 cycles were a sample-barcoded 5' primer and a J-beta primer mix. Researchers report that a template-switch adaptor with 12 random nucleotides tagged each cDNA molecule. TCRdb used MiXCR to reprocess the 5' RACE reads, holding one entry per CDR3 protein. The data show around 1,000,000 distinct CDR3 sequences, around two fifths seen once. This CDR3 contains 13 residues. V gave up 7 bases and J gave up 7 bases, with 11 bases separating them. Germline V gene lookup returns CDR1 ENHRY and CDR2 SYGVKD. General study results and limits: Diversity estimated from one million T cells was considered an underestimate.

Per sample, a minimum of 6 million PBMCs were isolated. The chain links TRBV10-3 to TRBJ1-6; tentative D call: TRBD1 (5 bases). The sample consisted of blood. This TCR derives from a man between 18 and 35 years old in good health. This CDR3 is CAIKGIRNSPLHF. The CDR3 bases are TGTGCCATCAAGGGGATCCGGAATTCACCCCTCCACTTT.